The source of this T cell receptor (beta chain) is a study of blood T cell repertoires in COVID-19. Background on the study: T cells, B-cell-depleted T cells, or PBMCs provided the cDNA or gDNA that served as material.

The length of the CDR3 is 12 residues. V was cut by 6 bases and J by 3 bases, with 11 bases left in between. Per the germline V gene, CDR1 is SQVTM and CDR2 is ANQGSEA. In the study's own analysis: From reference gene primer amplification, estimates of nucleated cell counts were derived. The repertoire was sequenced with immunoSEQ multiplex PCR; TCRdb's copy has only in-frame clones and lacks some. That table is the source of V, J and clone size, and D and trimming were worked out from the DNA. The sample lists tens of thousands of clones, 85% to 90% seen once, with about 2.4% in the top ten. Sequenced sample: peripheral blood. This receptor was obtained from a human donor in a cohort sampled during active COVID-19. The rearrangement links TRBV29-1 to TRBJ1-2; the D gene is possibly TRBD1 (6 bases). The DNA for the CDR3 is TGCAGCGTATCACAGGGTGACTATGGCTACACCTTC. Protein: CSVSQGDYGYTF.